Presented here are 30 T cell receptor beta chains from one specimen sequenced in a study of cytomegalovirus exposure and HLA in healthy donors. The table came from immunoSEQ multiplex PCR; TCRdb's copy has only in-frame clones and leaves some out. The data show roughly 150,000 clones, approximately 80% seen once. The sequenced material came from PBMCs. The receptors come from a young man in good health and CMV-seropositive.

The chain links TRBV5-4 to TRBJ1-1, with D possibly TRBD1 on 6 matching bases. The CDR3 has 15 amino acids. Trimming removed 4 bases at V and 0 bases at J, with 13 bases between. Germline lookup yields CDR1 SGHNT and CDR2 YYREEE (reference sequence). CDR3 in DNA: TGTGCCAGCAGCGAGTACAGGGTTATGAACACTGAAGCTTTCTTT. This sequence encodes CASSEYRVMNTEAFF.

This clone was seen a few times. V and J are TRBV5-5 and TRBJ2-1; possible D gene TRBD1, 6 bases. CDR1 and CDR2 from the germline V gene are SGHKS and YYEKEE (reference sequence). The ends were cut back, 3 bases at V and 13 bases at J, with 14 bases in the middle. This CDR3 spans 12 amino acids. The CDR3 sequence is CASSYRTEGQFF. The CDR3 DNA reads TGTGCCAGCAGCTATAGGACAGAAGGCCAGTTCTTC. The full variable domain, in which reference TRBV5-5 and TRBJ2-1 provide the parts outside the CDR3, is DAGVTQSPTHLIKTRGQQVTLRCSPISGHKSVSWYQQVLGQGPQFIFQYYEKEERGRGNFPDRFSARQFPNYSSELNVNALLLGDSALYLCASSYRTEGQFFGPGTRLTVL.

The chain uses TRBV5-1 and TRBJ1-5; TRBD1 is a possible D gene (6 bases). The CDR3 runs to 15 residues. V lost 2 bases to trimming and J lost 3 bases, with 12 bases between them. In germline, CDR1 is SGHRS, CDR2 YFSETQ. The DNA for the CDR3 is TGCGCCAGCAGCTTAACAGGGATGGACAATCAGCCCCAGCATTTT. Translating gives CASSLTGMDNQPQHF.

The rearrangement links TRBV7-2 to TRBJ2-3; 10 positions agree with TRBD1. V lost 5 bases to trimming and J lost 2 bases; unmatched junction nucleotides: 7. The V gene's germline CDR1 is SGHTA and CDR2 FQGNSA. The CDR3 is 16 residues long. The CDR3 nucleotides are TGTGCCAGCAGCAGACGGACAGGGGGGGACACAGATACGCAGTATTTT. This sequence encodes CASSRRTGGDTDTQYF.

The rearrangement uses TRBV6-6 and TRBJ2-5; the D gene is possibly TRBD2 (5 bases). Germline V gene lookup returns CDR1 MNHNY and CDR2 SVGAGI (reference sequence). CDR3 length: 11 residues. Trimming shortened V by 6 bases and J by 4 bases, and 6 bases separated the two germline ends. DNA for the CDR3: TGTGCCAGCAGGCTAGCAGAGACCCAGTACTTC. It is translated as CASRLAETQYF.

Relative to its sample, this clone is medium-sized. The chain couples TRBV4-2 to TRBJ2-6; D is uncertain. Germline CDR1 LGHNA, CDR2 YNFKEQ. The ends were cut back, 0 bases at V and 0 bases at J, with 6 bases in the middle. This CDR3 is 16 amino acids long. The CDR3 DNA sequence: TGTGCCAGCAGCCAAGATTCCAGCTCTGGGGCCAACGTCCTGACTTTC. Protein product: CASSQDSSSGANVLTF.

In DNA form, the CDR3 reads TGCGCCAGCAGTCAATCTCGGGACAACCGGGGAGCATACGTCTACGAGCAGTACTTC. It codes for CASSQSRDNRGAYVYEQYF. This chain links TRBV23-1 with TRBJ2-7; possible D gene TRBD1, 6 bases. TRBV23-1 carries the ORF label, with uncertain function. V was clipped by 0 bases and J by 3 bases, with 24 bases between them. This CDR3 is built from 19 residues.

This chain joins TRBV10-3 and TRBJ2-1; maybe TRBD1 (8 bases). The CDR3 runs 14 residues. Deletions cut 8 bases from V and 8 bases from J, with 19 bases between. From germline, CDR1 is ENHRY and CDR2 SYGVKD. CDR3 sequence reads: CAIRLQGGFDEQFF. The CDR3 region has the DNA TGTGCCATCCGCTTACAGGGGGGGTTTGATGAGCAGTTCTTC.

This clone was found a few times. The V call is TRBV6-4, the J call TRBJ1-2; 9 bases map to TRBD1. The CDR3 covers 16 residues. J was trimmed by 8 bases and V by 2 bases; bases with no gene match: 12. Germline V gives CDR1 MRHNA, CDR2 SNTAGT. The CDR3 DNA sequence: TGTGCCAGCAGTGACGAGGGGACAGGGACATTGCGGGGCTACACCTTC. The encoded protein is CASSDEGTGTLRGYTF.

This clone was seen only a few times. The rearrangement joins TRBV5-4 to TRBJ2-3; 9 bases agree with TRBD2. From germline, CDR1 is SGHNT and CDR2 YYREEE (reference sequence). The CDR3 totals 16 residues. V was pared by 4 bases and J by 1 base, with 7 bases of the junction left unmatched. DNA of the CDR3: TGTGCCAGCAGCGGGAAAGGCGGGGGGGGCACAGATACGCAGTATTTT. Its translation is CASSGKGGGGTDTQYF. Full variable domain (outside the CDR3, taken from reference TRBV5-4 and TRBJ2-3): ETGVTQSPTHLIKTRGQQVTLRCSSQSGHNTVSWYQQALGQGPQFIFQYYREEENGRGNFPPRFSGLQFPNYSSELNVNALELDDSALYLCASSGKGGGGTDTQYFGPGTRLTVL.

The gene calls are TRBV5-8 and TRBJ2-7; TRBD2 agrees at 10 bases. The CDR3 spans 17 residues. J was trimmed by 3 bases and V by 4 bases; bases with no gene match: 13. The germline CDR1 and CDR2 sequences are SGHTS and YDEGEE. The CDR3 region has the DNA TGTGCCAGCAGCCCAAATGGGGTACTAGCGGGGTTCTACGAGCAGTACTTC. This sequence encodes CASSPNGVLAGFYEQYF.

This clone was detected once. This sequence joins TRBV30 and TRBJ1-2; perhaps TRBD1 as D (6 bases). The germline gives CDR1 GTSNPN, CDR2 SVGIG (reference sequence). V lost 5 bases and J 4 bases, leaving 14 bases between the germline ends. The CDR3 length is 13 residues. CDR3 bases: TGTGCCTGGGCCGGGGGGGCCGGCTATGGCTACACCTTC. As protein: CAWAGGAGYGYTF.

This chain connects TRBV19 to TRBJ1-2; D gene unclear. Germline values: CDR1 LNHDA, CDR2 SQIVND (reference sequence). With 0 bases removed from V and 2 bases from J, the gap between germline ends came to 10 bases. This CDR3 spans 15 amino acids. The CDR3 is CASSIDPGINYGYTF. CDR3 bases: TGTGCCAGTAGTATAGATCCTGGCATCAACTATGGCTACACCTTC.

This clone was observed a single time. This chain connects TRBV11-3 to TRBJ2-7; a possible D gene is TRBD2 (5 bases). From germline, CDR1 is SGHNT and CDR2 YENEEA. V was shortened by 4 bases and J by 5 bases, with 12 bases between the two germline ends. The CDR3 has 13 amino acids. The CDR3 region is CASSYTRDHEQYF. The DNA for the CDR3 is TGTGCCAGCAGCTATACGAGGGATCACGAGCAGTACTTC.

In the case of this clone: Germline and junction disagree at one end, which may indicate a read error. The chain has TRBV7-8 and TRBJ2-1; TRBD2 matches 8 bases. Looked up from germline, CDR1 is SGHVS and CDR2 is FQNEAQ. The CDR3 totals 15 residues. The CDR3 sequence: CASSLYGGAYDEQFF. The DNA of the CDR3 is TGTGCCAGCAGCTTATACGGGGGGGCCTACGATGAGCAGTTCTTC. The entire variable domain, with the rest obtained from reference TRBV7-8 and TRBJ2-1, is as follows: GAGVSQSPRYKVAKRGQDVALRCDPISGHVSLFWYQQALGQGPEFLTYFQNEAQLDKSGLPSDRFFAERPEGSVSTLKIQRTQQEDSAVYLCASSLYGGAYDEQFFGPGTRLTVL.

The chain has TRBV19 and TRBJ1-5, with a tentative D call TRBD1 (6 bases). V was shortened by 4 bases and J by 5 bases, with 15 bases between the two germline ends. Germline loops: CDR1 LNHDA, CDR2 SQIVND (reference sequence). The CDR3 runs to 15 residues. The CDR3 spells CASSTAGGGDQPQHF. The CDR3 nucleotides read TGTGCCAGTAGTACAGCGGGGGGCGGGGATCAGCCCCAGCATTTT.

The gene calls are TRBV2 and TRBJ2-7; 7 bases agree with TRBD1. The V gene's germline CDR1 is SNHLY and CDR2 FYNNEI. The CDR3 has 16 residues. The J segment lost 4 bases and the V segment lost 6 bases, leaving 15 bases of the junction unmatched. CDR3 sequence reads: CASSGNTGTAPYEQYF. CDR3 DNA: TGTGCCAGCAGCGGTAACACCGGGACAGCGCCATACGAGCAGTACTTC.

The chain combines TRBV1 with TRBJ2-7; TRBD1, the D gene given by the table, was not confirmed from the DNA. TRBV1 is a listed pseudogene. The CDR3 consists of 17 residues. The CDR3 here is CTSSQRFLAGKTYEQYF. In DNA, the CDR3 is TGCACCAGCAGCCAAAGATTTTTGGCAGGGAAGACCTACGAGCAGTACTTC.

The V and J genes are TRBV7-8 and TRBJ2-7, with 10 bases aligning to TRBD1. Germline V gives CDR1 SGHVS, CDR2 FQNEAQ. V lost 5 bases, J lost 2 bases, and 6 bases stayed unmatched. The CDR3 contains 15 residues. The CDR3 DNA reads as TGTGCCAGCAGCCGAGTCGGGACAGGGGCCTACGAGCAGTACTTC. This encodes CASSRVGTGAYEQYF.

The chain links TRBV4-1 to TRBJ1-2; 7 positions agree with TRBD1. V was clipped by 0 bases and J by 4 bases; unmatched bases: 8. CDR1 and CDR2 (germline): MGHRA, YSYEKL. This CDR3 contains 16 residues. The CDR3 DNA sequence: TGCGCCAGCAGCCAAGAGATTGGAGGGGGCGCCTATGGCTACACCTTC. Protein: CASSQEIGGGAYGYTF.

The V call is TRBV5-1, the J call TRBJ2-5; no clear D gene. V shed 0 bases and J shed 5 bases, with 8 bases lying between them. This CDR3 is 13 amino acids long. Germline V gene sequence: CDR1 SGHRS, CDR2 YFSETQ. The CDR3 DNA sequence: TGCGCCAGCAGCTTGGGGCTGTGGGAGACCCAGTACTTC. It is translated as CASSLGLWETQYF.

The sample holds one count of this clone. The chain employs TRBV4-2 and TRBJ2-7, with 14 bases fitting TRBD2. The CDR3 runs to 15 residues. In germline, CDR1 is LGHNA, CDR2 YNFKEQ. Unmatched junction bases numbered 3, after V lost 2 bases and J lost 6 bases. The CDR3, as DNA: TGTGCCAGCAGCCAAAGGGGACTAGCGGGGGTCGAGCAGTACTTC. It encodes CASSQRGLAGVEQYF.

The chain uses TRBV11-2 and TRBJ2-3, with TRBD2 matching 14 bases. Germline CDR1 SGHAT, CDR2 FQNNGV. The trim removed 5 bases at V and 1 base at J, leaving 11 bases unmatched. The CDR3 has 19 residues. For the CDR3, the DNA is TGTGCCAGCAGCCTACGGACTAGCGGGGGGATACGCGGCACAGATACGCAGTATTTT. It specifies CASSLRTSGGIRGTDTQYF.

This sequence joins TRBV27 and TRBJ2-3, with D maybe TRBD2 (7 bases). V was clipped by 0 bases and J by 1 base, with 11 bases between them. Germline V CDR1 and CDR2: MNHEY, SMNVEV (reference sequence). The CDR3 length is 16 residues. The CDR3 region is CASSLSGGHGTDTQYF. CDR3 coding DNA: TGTGCCAGCAGTTTATCGGGGGGGCATGGCACAGATACGCAGTATTTT.

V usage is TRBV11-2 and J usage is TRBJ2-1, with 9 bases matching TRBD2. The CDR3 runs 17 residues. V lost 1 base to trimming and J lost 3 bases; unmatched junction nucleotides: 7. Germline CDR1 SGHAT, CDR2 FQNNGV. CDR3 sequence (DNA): TGTGCCAGCAGCTTAGTCCCTAGCGGGGCCAACTACAATGAGCAGTTCTTC. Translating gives CASSLVPSGANYNEQFF.

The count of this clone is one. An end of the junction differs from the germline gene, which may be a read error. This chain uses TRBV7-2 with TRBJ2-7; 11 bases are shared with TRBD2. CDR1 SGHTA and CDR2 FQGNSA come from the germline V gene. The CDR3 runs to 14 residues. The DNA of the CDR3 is TGTGCCAGCAGTTTAGCGGGGGGGCCCCACGAGCAGTACTTC. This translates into CASSLAGGPHEQYF.

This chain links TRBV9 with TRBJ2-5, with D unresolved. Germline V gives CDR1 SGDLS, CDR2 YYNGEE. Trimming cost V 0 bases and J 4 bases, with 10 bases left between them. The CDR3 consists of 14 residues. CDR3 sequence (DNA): TGTGCCAGCAGCGTAGCTCCAGTACGAGAGACCCAGTACTTC. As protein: CASSVAPVRETQYF.

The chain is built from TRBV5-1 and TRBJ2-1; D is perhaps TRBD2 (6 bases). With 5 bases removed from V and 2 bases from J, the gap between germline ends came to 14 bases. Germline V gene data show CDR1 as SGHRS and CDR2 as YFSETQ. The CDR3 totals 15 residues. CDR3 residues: CASREGLGAYNEQFF. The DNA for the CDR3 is TGCGCCAGCAGGGAGGGGTTGGGGGCCTACAATGAGCAGTTCTTC. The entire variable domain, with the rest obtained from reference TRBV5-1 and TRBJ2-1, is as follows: KAGVTQTPRYLIKTRGQQVTLSCSPISGHRSVSWYQQTPGQGLQFLFEYFSETQRNKGNFPGRFSGRQFSNSRSEMNVSTLELGDSALYLCASREGLGAYNEQFFGPGTRLTVL.

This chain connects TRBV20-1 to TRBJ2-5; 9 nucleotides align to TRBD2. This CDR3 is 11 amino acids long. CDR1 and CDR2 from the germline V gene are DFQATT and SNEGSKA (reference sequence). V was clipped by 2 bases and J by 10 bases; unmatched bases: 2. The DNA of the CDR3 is TGCAGTGCTAGAAAACTAGCGGGCCAGTACTTC. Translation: CSARKLAGQYF.

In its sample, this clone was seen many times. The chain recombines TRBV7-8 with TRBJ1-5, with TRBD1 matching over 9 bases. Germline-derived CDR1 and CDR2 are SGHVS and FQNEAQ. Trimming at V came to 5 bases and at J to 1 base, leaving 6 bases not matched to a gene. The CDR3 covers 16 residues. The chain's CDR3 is CASSLSGQGSNQPQHF. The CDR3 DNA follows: TGTGCCAGCAGCCTAAGCGGACAGGGGAGCAATCAGCCCCAGCATTTT.